These 25 T cell receptor beta chains came from one sample sequenced in a study of human CD8 memory T cell subsets. Libraries for TCR beta were constructed using UMI-labeled 5' RACE. TCRdb re-called the 5' RACE reads, yielding one record per CDR3 amino acid sequence without DNA. This sample contains several thousand distinct CDR3 sequences. Sequenced material: CD8+ effector memory T cells (TEM) sorted from PBMCs. The subset: effector memory CD8 T cells, CCR7- CD45RO+ CD95+. These receptors were taken from a human donor in good health.

This clonotype is deemed medium-sized by its frequency. The chain carries TRBV4-3 and TRBJ1-2. The CDR3 totals 15 residues. CDR1 LGHNA and CDR2 YSLEER come from the germline V gene. This CDR3 reads CASSQDRGYSTGYTF.

The CDR3: CASSSPQWGAKNIQYF. V is TRBV28 and J is TRBJ2-4; TCRdb's D gene call, TRBD1, goes unchecked for lack of DNA. The CDR3 length is 16 residues. CDR1 is MDHEN and CDR2 is SYDVKM in the germline V gene. Full variable domain (missing parts from reference TRBV28 and TRBJ2-4): DVKVTQSSRYLVKRTGEKVFLECVQDMDHENMFWYRQDPGLGLRLIYFSYDVKMKEKGDIPEGYSVSREKKERFSLILESASTNQTSMYLCASSSPQWGAKNIQYFGAGTRLSVL.

Its frequency marks this clonotype as medium-sized. The rearrangement links TRBV5-1 to TRBJ1-1. The CDR3 sequence is 15 residues long. Germline V gives CDR1 SGHRS, CDR2 YFSETQ. The CDR3 sequence: CASSLEEHWETEAFF.

In terms of frequency, this clonotype is medium-sized. CDR3 in amino acids: CASSLSKGSLLKAQHF. This chain links TRBV28 with TRBJ1-5; TCRdb selects TRBD1, and the lack of DNA leaves this call unchecked. The CDR3 has 16 residues. Per germline, CDR1 MDHEN and CDR2 SYDVKM.

Considering frequency, this clonotype is medium-sized. The gene calls are TRBV28 and TRBJ1-6; TCRdb gives TRBD1 as the D gene, but with no DNA this cannot be confirmed. Germline assignment: CDR1 MDHEN and CDR2 SYDVKM. This CDR3 contains 15 residues. CDR3 amino acids: CASSLGGTGNSPLHF.

The chain couples TRBV19 to TRBJ2-1; without DNA, the TCRdb call of TRBD2 cannot be checked. This CDR3 has 15 amino acids. Germline assignment: CDR1 LNHDA and CDR2 SQIVND (reference sequence). CDR3 protein: CASSRGSGAYNEQFF.

The chain is built from TRBV6-5 and TRBJ2-7; lacking DNA, the TRBD1 call made by TCRdb goes unchecked. Germline CDR1 MNHEY, CDR2 SVGAGI. This CDR3 has 15 amino acids. The CDR3 here is CASSPRPGVHYEQYF.

This chain uses TRBV7-9 with TRBJ2-7; the TRBD1 assignment by TCRdb is unverifiable without DNA. CDR1 SEHNR and CDR2 FQNEAQ come from the germline V gene (reference sequence). The CDR3 covers 15 residues. The CDR3 here is CASSLVQGPIYEQYF.

The J gene is TRBJ2-2, the V gene TRBV12-3 or TRBV12-4; the D call from TCRdb, TRBD2, cannot be confirmed without DNA. There are 12 residues in the CDR3. Here the CDR3 reads CASSLPPGELFF.

Judged by frequency, this clonotype is medium-sized. The chain has TRBV20-1 and TRBJ2-2; the TRBD2 assignment by TCRdb is unverifiable without DNA. This CDR3 spans 16 amino acids. Germline loops: CDR1 DFQATT, CDR2 SNEGSKA (reference sequence). CDR3 loop: CSARDTSGSEVGELFF.

In terms of frequency, this clonotype is medium-sized (0.01 to 0.1%). V usage is TRBV28 and J usage is TRBJ1-2. Looked up from germline, CDR1 is MDHEN and CDR2 is SYDVKM. This CDR3 comprises 12 residues. The CDR3 spells CASSLMGGGYTF.

The chain combines TRBV3-1 with TRBJ2-1; the D gene TCRdb calls, TRBD2, cannot be checked with no DNA. The CDR3 runs 15 residues. Looked up from germline, CDR1 is LGHDT and CDR2 is YNNKEL (reference sequence). This CDR3 reads CASSQGLGDYNEQFF.

V is TRBV5-1 and J is TRBJ2-1; TCRdb's assignment of TRBD2 cannot be checked, as there is no DNA. Germline V gives CDR1 SGHRS, CDR2 YFSETQ. This CDR3 contains 12 residues. CDR3 in amino acids: CASRSSGNEQFF.

V gene TRBV9 combines with J gene TRBJ1-1; TCRdb's D gene call, TRBD1, goes unchecked for lack of DNA. This CDR3 spans 14 amino acids. The germline V gene encodes CDR1 SGDLS and CDR2 YYNGEE. The CDR3: CASSTGEGDTEAFF.

This chain's CDR3 is CATSESGTGALSGYTF. This chain joins TRBV24-1 and TRBJ1-2; lacking DNA, the TRBD1 call made by TCRdb goes unchecked. CDR1 KGHDR and CDR2 SFDVKD come from the germline V gene. The length of the CDR3 is 16 residues.

The rearrangement links TRBV27 to TRBJ2-5; TCRdb lists TRBD1, though no DNA is available to test this call. This CDR3 has 15 residues. In germline, CDR1 is MNHEY, CDR2 SMNVEV (reference sequence). The CDR3 is CASSSLDRRQETQYF.

This chain uses TRBV28 with TRBJ2-5; there is no DNA to check the TCRdb D call of TRBD2. The CDR3 contains 14 residues. From germline, CDR1 is MDHEN and CDR2 SYDVKM. CDR3 region: CASSFASVQETQYF.

This clonotype is deemed medium-sized by its frequency. This rearrangement joins TRBV7-9 to TRBJ2-1; TCRdb returns TRBD2, unconfirmable since there is no DNA. This CDR3 contains 18 residues. Germline CDR1 reads SEHNR; CDR2 reads FQNEAQ (reference sequence). The CDR3 is CASSSSLGGFTPYNEQFF. Full variable domain (remainder filled in from reference TRBV7-9 and TRBJ2-1): DTGVSQNPRHKITKRGQNVTFRCDPISEHNRLYWYRQTLGQGPEFLTYFQNEAQLEKSRLLSDRFSAERPKGSFSTLEIQRTEQGDSAMYLCASSSSLGGFTPYNEQFFGPGTRLTVL.

The gene calls are TRBV29-1 and TRBJ2-2. From germline, CDR1 is SQVTM and CDR2 ANQGSEA. There are 12 residues in the CDR3. The CDR3 loop is CSVDTDTGELFF.

This clonotype is called medium-sized based on its frequency. The rearrangement joins TRBV7-9 to TRBJ2-1; TCRdb lists TRBD2, though no DNA is available to test this call. CDR3 length equals 14 residues. Per the germline V gene, CDR1 is SEHNR and CDR2 is FQNEAQ (reference sequence). The chain's CDR3 is CASSFPGSVNEQFF.

V usage is TRBV7-2 and J usage is TRBJ2-7. Germline lookup yields CDR1 SGHTA and CDR2 FQGNSA. The CDR3 consists of 12 residues. CDR3 in amino acids: CASSLGRYEQYF.

This clonotype is labeled medium-sized based on frequency. V gene TRBV2 combines with J gene TRBJ1-4; TCRdb's D call of TRBD1 is untestable without DNA. Germline V CDR1 and CDR2: SNHLY, FYNNEI. This CDR3 comprises 13 residues. This CDR3 is CATRTVFNEKLFF.

According to its frequency, this clonotype is large. V and J are TRBV15 and TRBJ1-4. Germline lookup yields CDR1 LNHNV and CDR2 YYDKDF (reference sequence). The CDR3 extends over 13 amino acids. CDR3 residues: CATRGLTNEKLFF.

This chain links TRBV28 with TRBJ2-7; absent DNA, TCRdb's TRBD2 call cannot be checked. The germline V gene has CDR1 MDHEN and CDR2 SYDVKM. This CDR3 is built from 15 residues. CDR3 sequence: CASSSLGGAKYEQYF.

Its frequency marks this clonotype as medium-sized. The gene calls are TRBV4-2 and TRBJ2-7; TCRdb returns TRBD1, unconfirmable since there is no DNA. CDR1 and CDR2 (germline): LGHNA, YNFKEQ. The CDR3 extends over 17 amino acids. The CDR3 spells CASSQEGAAGPSYEQYF.